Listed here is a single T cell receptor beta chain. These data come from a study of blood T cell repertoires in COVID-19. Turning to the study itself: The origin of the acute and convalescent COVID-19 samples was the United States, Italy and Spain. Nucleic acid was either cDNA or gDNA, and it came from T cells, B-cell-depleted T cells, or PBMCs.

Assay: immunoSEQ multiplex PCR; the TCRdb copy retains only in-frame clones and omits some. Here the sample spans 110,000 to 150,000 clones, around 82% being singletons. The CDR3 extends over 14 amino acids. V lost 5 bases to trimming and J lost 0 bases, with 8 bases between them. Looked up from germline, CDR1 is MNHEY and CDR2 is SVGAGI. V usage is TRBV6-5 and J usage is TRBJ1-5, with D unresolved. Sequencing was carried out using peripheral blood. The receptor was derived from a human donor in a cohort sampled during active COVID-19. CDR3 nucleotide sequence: TGTGCCAGCAGTCCCCTCTTTAGCAATCAGCCCCAGCATTTT. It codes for CASSPLFSNQPQHF.